These 11 T cell receptor beta chains share one sample of origin, sequenced in a study of PD-1 blockade in mismatch repair-deficient tumors. The repertoire was sequenced with immunoSEQ multiplex PCR; TCRdb's copy has only in-frame clones and lacks some. The sample consists of just under 80,000 clones, 80% to 90% of them appearing once. Sequenced here: peripheral blood, sampled 44 weeks after starting pembrolizumab. Receptors originate from an adult with mismatch repair-deficient cancer.

This chain uses TRBV29-1 with TRBJ2-4, with D possibly being TRBD2 (6 bases). Germline assignment: CDR1 SQVTM and CDR2 ANQGSEA. V lost 4 bases and J lost 0, with 13 bases in between. The CDR3 is 15 amino acids. Here the CDR3 DNA reads TGCAGCGTTGGGTCAGCGGGTGTAGCCAAAAACATTCAGTACTTC. Translating it yields CSVGSAGVAKNIQYF.

The chain carries TRBV7-9 and TRBJ2-5, with a tentative D call TRBD1 (6 bases). The J call is in doubt because the DNA end fits TRBJ2-7 better. Germline V gives CDR1 SEHNR, CDR2 FQNEAQ (reference sequence). The CDR3 sequence is 16 residues long. The CDR3, as DNA: TGTGCCAGCAGCTCAGGCAGGGGTGAAGGGTCCTACGAGCAGTACTTC. Translated, it gives CASSSGRGEGSYEQYF.

Concerning this clone itself: This sample includes further DNA sequences coding for the same CDR3. This rearrangement joins TRBV2 to TRBJ1-1, with D maybe TRBD1 (6 bases). The CDR3 spans 14 residues. V lost 1 base and J lost 0, with 6 bases in between. CDR1 SNHLY and CDR2 FYNNEI come from the germline V gene. In DNA form, the CDR3 reads TGTGCCAGCAGTGAAGGGACAGTGAACACTGAAGCTTTCTTT. This gives the protein CASSEGTVNTEAFF. The full variable domain, rest sourced from reference TRBV2 and TRBJ1-1, is EPEVTQTPSHQVTQMGQEVILRCVPISNHLYFYWYRQILGQKVEFLVSFYNNEISEKSEIFDDQFSVERPDGSNFTLKIRSTKLEDSAMYFCASSEGTVNTEAFFGQGTRLTVV.

This sequence joins TRBV10-3 and TRBJ2-1, with 12 positions matching TRBD2. This CDR3 contains 15 residues. Germline CDR1 and CDR2: ENHRY and SYGVKD. V lost 3 bases, J lost 5 bases, and 2 bases stayed unmatched. DNA of the CDR3: TGTGCCATCAGTGAACTAGCGGGAGGTAACAATGAGCAGTTCTTC. This codes for CAISELAGGNNEQFF.

V and J are TRBV27 and TRBJ2-1; 7 bases are shared with TRBD2. With V trimmed by 2 bases and J by 8 bases, 9 bases remained unmatched. Germline V gene lookup returns CDR1 MNHEY and CDR2 SMNVEV (reference sequence). CDR3 length equals 15 residues. Written as DNA, the CDR3 is TGTGCCAGCAGTTTAGGGAGGGTTGATGTGCATGAGCAGTTCTTC. Amino acids: CASSLGRVDVHEQFF.

The chain is built from TRBV5-1 and TRBJ2-5, with no clear D. Germline CDR1 reads SGHRS; CDR2 reads YFSETQ. The CDR3 sequence is 14 residues long. The V end lost 4 bases, the J end lost 1 base, and 11 bases lay between the germline ends. In DNA, the CDR3 is TGCGCCAGCAGCCCTGTTAGTCTCCAAGAGACCCAGTACTTC. It translates to CASSPVSLQETQYF.

The gene calls are TRBV7-2 and TRBJ2-2, with 13 positions matching TRBD2. Germline assignment: CDR1 SGHTA and CDR2 FQGNSA. The CDR3 is 16 residues long. Trimming at V came to 7 bases and at J to 4 bases, leaving 6 bases not matched to a gene. This CDR3 is CASNPTSGRTTGELFF. CDR3 bases: TGTGCCAGCAACCCGACTAGCGGGAGGACCACCGGGGAGCTGTTTTTT.

V gene TRBV5-1 combines with J gene TRBJ2-1, with D possibly being TRBD1 (5 bases). The CDR3 has 14 amino acids. Trimming took off 1 base at V and 1 base at J, with 6 bases between the two ends. Germline CDR1 and CDR2: SGHRS and YFSETQ. CDR3 DNA sequence: TGCGCCAGCAGCTTGCAGGGTTCCTACAATGAGCAGTTCTTC. It is translated as CASSLQGSYNEQFF.

This clone has just a few counts. The V gene is TRBV9, the J gene TRBJ2-7; TRBD1 matches at 7 bases. The V segment lost 4 bases and the J segment 4 bases; nucleotides outside the gene matches: 2. Germline CDR1 reads SGDLS; CDR2 reads YYNGEE. The CDR3 runs to 12 residues. CDR3 in amino acids: CASSKQGYEQYF. In nucleotides, the CDR3 is TGTGCCAGCAGCAAACAGGGGTACGAGCAGTACTTC.

This sequence joins TRBV19 and TRBJ2-7, with D hard to call. The CDR3 runs to 14 residues. CDR1 is LNHDA, CDR2 SQIVND, per germline (reference sequence). Trimming pared 1 base from V and 2 bases from J, leaving 9 bases between. CDR3 DNA sequence: TGTGCCAGTAGTATAGGGACGCATACCTACGAGCAGTACTTC. Translating it yields CASSIGTHTYEQYF.

The rearrangement uses TRBV4-1 and TRBJ2-4; 7 bases align to TRBD2. This CDR3 spans 17 amino acids. The germline CDR1 and CDR2 sequences are MGHRA and YSYEKL. With 0 bases clipped from V and 4 bases from J, the junction kept 9 bases outside the gene matches. The CDR3 DNA follows: TGCGCCAGCAGCCAAGAGGGGCGGGGGTTCCTGAAAAACATTCAGTACTTC. Protein product: CASSQEGRGFLKNIQYF.